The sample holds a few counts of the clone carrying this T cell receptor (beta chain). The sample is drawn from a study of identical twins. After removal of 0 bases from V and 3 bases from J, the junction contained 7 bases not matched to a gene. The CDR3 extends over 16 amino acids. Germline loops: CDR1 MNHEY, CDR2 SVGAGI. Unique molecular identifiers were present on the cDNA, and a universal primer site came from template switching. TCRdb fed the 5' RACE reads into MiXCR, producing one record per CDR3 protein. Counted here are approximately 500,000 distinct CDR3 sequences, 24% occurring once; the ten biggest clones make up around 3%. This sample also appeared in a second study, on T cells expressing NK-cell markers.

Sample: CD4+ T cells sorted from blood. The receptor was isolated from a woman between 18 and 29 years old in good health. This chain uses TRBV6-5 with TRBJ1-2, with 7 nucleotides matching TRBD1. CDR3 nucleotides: TGTGCCAGCAGTTACTCGGTGGGGACAGTCTACTATGGCTACACCTTC. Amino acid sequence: CASSYSVGTVYYGYTF.